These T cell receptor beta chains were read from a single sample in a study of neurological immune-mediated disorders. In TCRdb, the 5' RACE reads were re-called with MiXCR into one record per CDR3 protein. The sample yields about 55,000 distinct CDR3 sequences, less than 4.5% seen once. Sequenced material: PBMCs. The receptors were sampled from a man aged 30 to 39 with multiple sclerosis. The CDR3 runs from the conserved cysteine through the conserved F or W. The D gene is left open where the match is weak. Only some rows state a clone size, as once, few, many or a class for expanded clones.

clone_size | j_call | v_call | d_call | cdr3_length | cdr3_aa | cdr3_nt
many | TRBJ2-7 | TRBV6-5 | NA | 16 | CASSYSFGRRSYEQYF | TGTGCCAGCAGTTACTCGTTCGGGAGACGTTCCTACGAGCAGTACTTC
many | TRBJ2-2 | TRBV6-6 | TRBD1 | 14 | CASRPGGNTGELFF | TGTGCCAGCCGACCAGGGGGCAACACCGGGGAGCTGTTTTTT
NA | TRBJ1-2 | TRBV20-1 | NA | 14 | CSARGEGRNYGYTF | TGCAGTGCTAGAGGAGAAGGGCGTAACTATGGCTACACCTTC
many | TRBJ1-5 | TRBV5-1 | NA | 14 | CASSLGPSGQPQHF | TGCGCCAGCAGCTTGGGACCTTCGGGGCAGCCCCAGCATTTT
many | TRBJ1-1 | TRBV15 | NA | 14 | CATSPGGPNTEAFF | TGTGCCACCAGCCCCGGGGGACCAAACACTGAAGCTTTCTTT
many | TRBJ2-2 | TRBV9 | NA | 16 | CASSVGTDTNTGELFF | TGTGCCAGCAGCGTAGGGACAGACACGAACACCGGGGAGCTGTTTTTT
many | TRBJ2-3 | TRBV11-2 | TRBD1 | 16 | CASSSFGTDYTDTQYF | TGTGCCAGCAGCTCGTTTGGGACAGACTACACAGATACGCAGTATTTT
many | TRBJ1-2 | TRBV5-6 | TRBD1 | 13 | CASSMTGDPGYTF | TGTGCCAGCAGTATGACAGGGGACCCTGGCTACACCTTC
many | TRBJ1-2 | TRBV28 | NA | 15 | CASSLKGAPNYGYTF | TGTGCCAGCAGTTTAAAAGGGGCGCCTAACTATGGCTACACCTTC
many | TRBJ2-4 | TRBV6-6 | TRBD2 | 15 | CASSYSAGGANIQYF | TGTGCCAGCAGTTACTCGGCCGGGGGGGCCAACATTCAGTACTTC
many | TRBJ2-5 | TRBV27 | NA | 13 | CASSSEGVETQYF | TGTGCCAGCAGCTCAGAGGGTGTCGAGACCCAGTACTTC
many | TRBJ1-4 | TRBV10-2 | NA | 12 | CASSVQKEKLFF | TGCGCCAGCAGTGTACAGAAGGAAAAACTGTTTTTT
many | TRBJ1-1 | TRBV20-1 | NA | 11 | CSAHKVTEAFF | TGCAGTGCCCACAAGGTCACTGAAGCTTTCTTT
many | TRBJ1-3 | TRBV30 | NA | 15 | CAWSQDAGSGNTIYF | TGTGCCTGGAGTCAAGACGCAGGTTCTGGAAACACCATATATTTT
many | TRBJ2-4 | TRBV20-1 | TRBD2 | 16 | CSAGTSGRVAKNIQYF | TGCAGTGCTGGGACTAGCGGGAGGGTAGCCAAAAACATTCAGTACTTC
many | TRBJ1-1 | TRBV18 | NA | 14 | CASSQGGGNTEAFF | TGTGCCAGCTCACAGGGCGGTGGGAACACTGAAGCTTTCTTT
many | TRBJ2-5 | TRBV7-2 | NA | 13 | CASSRTYQETQYF | TGTGCCAGCAGCCGAACATACCAAGAGACCCAGTACTTC
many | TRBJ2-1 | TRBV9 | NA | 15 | CASSAAGSKTDEQFF | TGTGCCAGCAGCGCCGCCGGGTCGAAAACCGATGAGCAGTTCTTC
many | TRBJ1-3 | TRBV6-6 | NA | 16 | CASSPGGPPGGNTIYF | TGTGCCAGCAGTCCGGGTGGACCCCCGGGAGGAAACACCATATATTTT
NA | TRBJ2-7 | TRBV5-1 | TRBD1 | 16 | CASSFSKGARSYEQYF | TGCGCCAGCAGCTTTTCCAAGGGGGCGCGTTCCTACGAGCAGTACTTC
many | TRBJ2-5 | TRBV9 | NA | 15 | CASSLSGTLAETQYF | TGTGCCAGCAGCCTCTCCGGGACCCTGGCGGAGACCCAGTACTTC
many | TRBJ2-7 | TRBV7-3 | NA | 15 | CASSPGAGARYEQYF | TGTGCCAGCAGCCCAGGTGCAGGGGCCAGGTACGAGCAGTACTTC
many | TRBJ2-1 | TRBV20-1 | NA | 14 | CSAASGAPYNEQFF | TGCAGTGCTGCCTCAGGGGCGCCCTACAATGAGCAGTTCTTC
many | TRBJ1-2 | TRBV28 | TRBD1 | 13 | CASSPGTGDGYTF | TGTGCCAGCAGCCCCGGGACAGGGGATGGCTACACCTTC
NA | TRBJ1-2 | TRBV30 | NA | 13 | CAWSEPPIYGYTF | TGTGCCTGGAGTGAGCCCCCCATTTATGGCTACACCTTC
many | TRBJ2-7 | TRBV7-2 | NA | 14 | CASSQGGGFYEQYF | TGTGCCAGCAGCCAGGGGGGCGGGTTTTACGAGCAGTACTTC
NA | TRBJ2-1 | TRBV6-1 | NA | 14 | CASSEGFSGNEQFF | TGTGCCAGCAGTGAGGGGTTTTCTGGCAATGAGCAGTTCTTC
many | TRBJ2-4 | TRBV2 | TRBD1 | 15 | CASKPDRGILNIQYF | TGTGCCAGCAAACCAGACAGGGGGATTTTAAACATTCAGTACTTC